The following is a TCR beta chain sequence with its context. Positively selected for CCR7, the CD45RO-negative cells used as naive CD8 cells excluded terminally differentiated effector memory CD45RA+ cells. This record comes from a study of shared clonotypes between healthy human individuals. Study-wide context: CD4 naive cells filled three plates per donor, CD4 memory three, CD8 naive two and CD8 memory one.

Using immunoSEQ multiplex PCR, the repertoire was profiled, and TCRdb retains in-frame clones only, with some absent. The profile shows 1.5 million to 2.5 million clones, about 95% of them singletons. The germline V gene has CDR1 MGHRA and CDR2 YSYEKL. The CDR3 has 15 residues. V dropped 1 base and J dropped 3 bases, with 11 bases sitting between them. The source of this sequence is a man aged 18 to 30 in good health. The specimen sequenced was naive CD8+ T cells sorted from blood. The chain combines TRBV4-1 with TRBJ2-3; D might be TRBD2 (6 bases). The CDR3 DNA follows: TGCGCCAGCAGCCAAGGCTGGGGGGAAACAGATACGCAGTATTTT. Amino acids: CASSQGWGETDTQYF.